This paragraph covers one T cell receptor beta chain sequence. The germline V gene has CDR1 SGHRS and CDR2 YFSETQ. The CDR3 has 13 residues. Trimming left V 5 bases short and J 0 bases short, with 8 bases between. The data belong to a study of radiation and T cells in renal cell carcinoma. On the study more broadly: Nephrectomy followed 15 Gy stereotactic body radiation by 4 weeks.

Clones were read by immunoSEQ multiplex PCR, and TCRdb kept only the in-frame ones, dropping some. The sample records about 140,000 clones, 75% to 90% being singletons. Time point reported: baseline pretreatment blood. Treatment meaning: 15 Gy SBRT to primary tumor, nephrectomy 4 weeks later. Serial blood draws occurred at baseline and 2 and 4 weeks post-SBRT. The patient's renal cell carcinoma had clear cell pathology. The TCR originated in a woman aged 45-65 years with renal cell carcinoma. Sequencing used blood, obtained from a patient whose treatment included radiotherapy and nephrectomy. V and J are TRBV5-1 and TRBJ1-1, with a possible D match to TRBD1 (5 bases). CDR3 DNA: TGCGCCAGCAGGGGGACTTTGAACACTGAAGCTTTCTTT. This translates into CASRGTLNTEAFF.